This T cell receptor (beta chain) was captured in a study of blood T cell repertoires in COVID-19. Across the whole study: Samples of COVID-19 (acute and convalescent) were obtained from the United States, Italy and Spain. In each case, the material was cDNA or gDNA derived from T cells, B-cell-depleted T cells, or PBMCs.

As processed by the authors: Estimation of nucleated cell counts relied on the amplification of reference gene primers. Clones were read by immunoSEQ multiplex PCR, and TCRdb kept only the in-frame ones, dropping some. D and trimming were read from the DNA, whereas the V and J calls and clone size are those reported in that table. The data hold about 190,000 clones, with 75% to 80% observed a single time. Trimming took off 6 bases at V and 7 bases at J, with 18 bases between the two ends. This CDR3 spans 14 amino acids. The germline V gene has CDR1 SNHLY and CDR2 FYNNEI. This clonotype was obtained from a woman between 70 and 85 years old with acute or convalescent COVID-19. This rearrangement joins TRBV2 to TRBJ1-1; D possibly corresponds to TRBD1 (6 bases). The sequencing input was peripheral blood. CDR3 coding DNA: TGTGCCAGCAGGCAGGGGAATACAAGGAGTGAAGCTTTCTTT. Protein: CASRQGNTRSEAFF.